This T cell receptor (beta chain) stems from a study of long-term antiretroviral therapy in people with HIV. The wider study: Sampling started about a decade before the 2015 immediate-ART recommendation.

Survey-level resolution applied to immunoSEQ assay v3.0. TCRdb's copy holds only in-frame clones and misses some; the assay was immunoSEQ multiplex PCR. The repertoire holds over 30,000 clones, approximately 89% seen once, with 5.7% in the top ten. With respect to this clone: Its specificity is unknown.

The study, taken as a whole, reports: There were no data on ART adherence, viral resistance or therapy changes, a gap that limits inferences about post-ART repertoire changes. Across all time points, the repertoire was dominated by clones that expanded before ART. HIV repertoire CDR3 lengths ranged less widely than those of controls.

This sequence was found in a woman aged 50 to 60 with HIV. This sample comprised unsorted PBMCs, obtained 3.1 years after starting antiretroviral therapy.

CDR3 amino acids: CASSQDRGRNQPQHF. The CDR3 region has the DNA TGTGCCAGCAGCCAGGACAGGGGTCGCAATCAGCCCCAGCATTTT. J is TRBJ1-5 and V is TRBV2; 9 nucleotides align to TRBD1. This CDR3 comprises 15 residues. After removal of 6 bases from V and 2 bases from J, the junction contained 5 bases not matched to a gene. From germline, CDR1 is SNHLY and CDR2 FYNNEI.